This TCR beta chain was captured by sequencing in a study of preoperative IRX-2 immunotherapy in early breast cancer. TCRdb keeps only in-frame clones here, not all; method: immunoSEQ multiplex PCR. The table has more than 35,000 clones, around 77% seen once; the top ten hold about 1%. The CDR3 is made up of 15 amino acids. CDR1 and CDR2 from the germline V gene are KGHSH and LQKENI. V was shortened by 2 bases and J by 7 bases, with 14 bases between the two germline ends. Regarding treatment: preoperative locoregional IRX-2 cytokine immunotherapy. Samples came from a phase Ib trial of preoperative locoregional IRX-2 cytokine immunotherapy. This clone came up once.

The sequencing here drew on tumor tissue, taken after IRX-2 immunotherapy. This chain joins TRBV18 and TRBJ2-2, with D tentatively TRBD2 (6 bases). This TCR was sampled from a human donor with breast cancer. The chain's CDR3 is CASSPKSQGGGELFF. CDR3 nucleotide sequence: TGTGCCAGCTCACCAAAATCTCAGGGAGGCGGGGAGCTGTTTTTT.